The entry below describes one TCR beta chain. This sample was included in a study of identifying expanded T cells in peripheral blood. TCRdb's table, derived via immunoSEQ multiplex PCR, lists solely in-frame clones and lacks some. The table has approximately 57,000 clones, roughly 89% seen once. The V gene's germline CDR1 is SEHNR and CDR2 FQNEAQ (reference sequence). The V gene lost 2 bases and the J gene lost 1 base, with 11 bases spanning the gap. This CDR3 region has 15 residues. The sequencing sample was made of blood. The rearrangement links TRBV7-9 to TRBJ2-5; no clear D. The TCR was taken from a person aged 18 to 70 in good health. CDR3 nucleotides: TGTGCCAGCAGCTTATGGTCCCGGGCCCAAGAGACCCAGTACTTC. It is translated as CASSLWSRAQETQYF.